The T cell receptor beta chain under discussion was sequenced for a study of cytomegalovirus exposure and HLA in healthy donors. The PCR employed 60 Vbeta primers together with 13 Jbeta primers. Method: immunoSEQ multiplex PCR; TCRdb's copy keeps in-frame clones and lacks some. This table holds 85,000 to 100,000 clones, around nine tenths found once. The CDR3 length is 15 residues. Germline CDR1 reads SGHRS; CDR2 reads YFSETQ. V was pared by 4 bases and J by 4 bases, with 10 bases of the junction left unmatched. The sequencing input was PBMCs. The source is a man between 25 and 39 years old in good health and CMV-seropositive. This sequence joins TRBV5-1 and TRBJ2-7; TRBD2 agrees at 8 bases. CDR3 protein: CASSHVVAGKYEQYF. As DNA, the CDR3 is TGCGCCAGCAGCCATGTGGTAGCGGGAAAGTACGAGCAGTACTTC. Full variable domain (missing parts from reference TRBV5-1 and TRBJ2-7): KAGVTQTPRYLIKTRGQQVTLSCSPISGHRSVSWYQQTPGQGLQFLFEYFSETQRNKGNFPGRFSGRQFSNSRSEMNVSTLELGDSALYLCASSHVVAGKYEQYFGPGTRLTVT.